Listed below are T cell receptor beta chains from one sample, sequenced in a study of molecular identifiers for immune sequencing clone quantification. MiXCR was run by TCRdb on the PCR reads, yielding one entry per CDR3 protein. The sample lists approximately 500,000 distinct CDR3 sequences, about a fifth seen once, with roughly 0.81% in the top ten. What was sequenced was naive CD8+ T cells from blood, with Jurkat cell RNA spiked in. Every receptor here comes from a human donor in good health. Some libraries in this study had Jurkat cell RNA spiked in. Each CDR3 is given with its conserved first and last residue. The D gene is left open where the match is weak. The size field is filled for only some rows; it gives once, few, many or a size class.

v_gene,abundance,d_gene,j_gene,CDR3aa,CDR3nt
TRBV6-5,few,-,TRBJ2-6,CASSYETHYGANVLTF,TGTGCCAGCAGTTACGAGACGCACTATGGGGCCAACGTCCTGACTTTC
TRBV24-1,many,TRBD2,TRBJ2-3,CATSDFWTSGSDTDTQYF,TGTGCCACCAGTGATTTCTGGACTAGCGGGAGTGACACAGATACGCAGTATTTT
TRBV4-1,-,-,TRBJ2-3,CASGQGWSDTQYF,TGCGCCAGCGGCCAAGGTTGGTCAGATACGCAGTATTTT
TRBV6-1,few,TRBD2,TRBJ2-1,CASSASGYNEQFF,TGTGCCAGCAGTGCTAGCGGGTACAATGAGCAGTTCTTC
TRBV9,many,TRBD1,TRBJ1-1,CASSTTGTGDRTEAFF,TGTGCCAGCAGCACGACCGGGACAGGCGATCGCACTGAAGCTTTCTTT
TRBV13,-,-,TRBJ2-7,CASSPGVQYF,TGTGCCAGCAGCCCCGGGGTGCAGTACTTC
TRBV7-6,many,TRBD1,TRBJ2-7,CASSQGQTYEQYF,TGTGCCAGCAGCCAGGGACAGACCTACGAGCAGTACTTC
TRBV19,-,-,TRBJ1-1,CASSQIMEGTEAFF,TGTGCCAGTAGTCAGATAATGGAGGGAACTGAAGCTTTCTTT
TRBV24-1,-,TRBD2,TRBJ2-1,CATSVGSGLYNEQFF,TGTGCCACCAGTGTTGGTAGCGGGTTATACAATGAGCAGTTCTTC
TRBV7-6,many,-,TRBJ2-7,CASSLAGFDEQYF,TGTGCCAGCAGCTTAGCGGGGTTTGACGAGCAGTACTTC
TRBV4-3,few,-,TRBJ2-3,CASSQNWQSTDTQYF,TGCGCCAGCAGCCAAAACTGGCAAAGCACAGATACGCAGTATTTT
TRBV27,few,TRBD2,TRBJ2-1,CASSSTSGGPSYNEQFF,TGTGCCAGCAGCTCGACTAGCGGGGGGCCCTCCTACAATGAGCAGTTCTTC
TRBV9,once,-,TRBJ2-3,CASSVGGVLDTQCF,TGTGCCAGCAGCGTGGGCGGGGTCTTAGATACGCAGTGTTTT
TRBV15,-,TRBD1,TRBJ1-1,CATSPRTGGMNTEAFF,TGTGCCACCAGCCCACGGACAGGGGGCATGAACACTGAAGCTTTCTTT
TRBV12-3/TRBV12-4,few,-,TRBJ1-2,CASSQGGGVKGYTF,TGTGCCAGCAGTCAAGGGGGAGGGGTTAAGGGCTACACCTTC
TRBV6-5,many,-,TRBJ2-3,CASSYSSQGGGDTQYF,TGTGCCAGCAGTTACTCGAGCCAGGGGGGAGGGGATACGCAGTATTTT
TRBV28,many,-,TRBJ1-3,CASSTGFNGNTIYF,TGTGCCAGCAGCACAGGGTTCAATGGAAACACCATATATTTT
TRBV27,many,-,TRBJ2-7,CASSLAGAGHEQYF,TGTGCCAGCAGTTTAGCAGGAGCCGGCCACGAGCAGTACTTC
TRBV5-1,-,TRBD2,TRBJ2-7,CASSPRTSGSSYGQYF,TGCGCCAGCAGCCCCCGAACTAGCGGGAGCTCCTACGGGCAGTACTTC
TRBV4-1,-,TRBD1,TRBJ2-2,CASSQGGSGTANTGELFF,TGCGCCAGCAGCCAAGGTGGGTCCGGGACAGCGAACACCGGGGAGCTGTTTTTT
TRBV28,many,TRBD1,TRBJ2-1,CASSPWSEDRELF,TGTGCCAGCAGTCCCTGGAGCGAGGACAGGGAACTCTTC
TRBV21-1,many,-,TRBJ2-4,CAQGVGETKNIQYF,TGTGCGCAGGGGGTCGGGGAAACCAAAAACATTCAGTACTTC
TRBV7-6,many,TRBD1,TRBJ2-7,CASSPEGQSSSYEQYF,TGTGCCAGCAGCCCTGAGGGACAGAGCAGCTCCTACGAGCAGTACTTC
TRBV11-2,few,-,TRBJ2-7,CASSQAIGGASYEQYF,TGTGCCAGCAGCCAAGCGATCGGGGGAGCCAGCTACGAGCAGTACTTC
TRBV20-1,few,TRBD1,TRBJ1-6,CSASEMDRGLSGSPLHF,TGCAGTGCCTCAGAAATGGACAGGGGGCTTTCAGGGTCACCCCTCCACTTT
TRBV15,many,TRBD1,TRBJ2-5,CATSRDWDSKETQYF,TGTGCCACCAGCAGAGATTGGGACAGCAAAGAGACCCAGTACTTC
TRBV29-1,-,-,TRBJ2-5,CSVEISYSLKETQYF,TGCAGCGTTGAAATTAGCTACAGCCTCAAAGAGACCCAGTACTTC
TRBV3-1,many,-,TRBJ1-5,CASSHVNQPQHF,TGTGCCAGCAGCCATGTAAATCAGCCCCAGCATTTT
TRBV11-2,few,TRBD2,TRBJ2-1,CASSVSGDFNNEQFF,TGTGCCAGCAGCGTAAGCGGGGATTTTAACAATGAGCAGTTCTTC
TRBV27,many,-,TRBJ1-1,CASIAGSTEAFF,TGTGCCAGCATTGCCGGGAGCACTGAAGCTTTCTTT
TRBV7-3,-,-,TRBJ2-4,CASSQLRRENKDIQYF,TGTGCCAGCAGCCAGCTTCGCAGAGAGAATAAAGACATTCAGTACTTC
TRBV27,-,-,TRBJ2-3,CASSLSPPVIGAPDTQYF,TGTGCCAGCAGTTTATCCCCCCCGGTTATAGGCGCGCCAGATACGCAGTATTTT
TRBV14,few,TRBD2,TRBJ2-3,CASSQWEGLFADTQYF,TGTGCCAGCAGCCAATGGGAGGGGCTCTTTGCAGATACGCAGTATTTT
TRBV2,-,TRBD1,TRBJ1-1,CASNYRGMNTEAFF,TGTGCCAGCAATTACAGGGGGATGAACACTGAAGCTTTCTTT
TRBV27,many,TRBD2,TRBJ2-7,CASSLLAGGYEQYF,TGTGCCAGCAGCTTATTAGCGGGGGGGTACGAGCAGTACTTC
TRBV7-9,-,TRBD1,TRBJ2-7,CAGSAGTGQYYEQYF,TGTGCCGGCAGCGCCGGGACAGGGCAATACTACGAGCAGTACTTC
TRBV6-2/TRBV6-3,few,-,TRBJ2-7,CASSYSFRVGSYEQYF,TGTGCCAGCAGTTACTCGTTCAGGGTAGGATCCTACGAGCAGTACTTC
TRBV28,-,-,TRBJ2-1,CASSPGLGSSCNEQFF,TGTGCCAGCAGCCCCGGGTTAGGGAGCTCCTGCAATGAGCAGTTCTTC
TRBV21-1,few,-,TRBJ2-7,CASRQQGEFGEQYF,TGTGCCAGCCGGCAGCAGGGGGAGTTCGGCGAGCAGTACTTC
TRBV7-2,many,-,TRBJ1-5,CASSSAQGYQPQHF,TGTGCCAGCAGTTCTGCCCAGGGCTATCAGCCCCAGCATTTT
TRBV4-1,many,-,TRBJ2-2,CASSPQLTGELFF,TGCGCCAGCAGCCCACAACTAACCGGGGAGCTGTTTTTT
TRBV20-1,many,-,TRBJ2-2,CSARDLLSGINTGELFF,TGCAGTGCTAGAGATCTTCTTAGCGGAATAAACACCGGGGAGCTGTTTTTT
TRBV4-1,few,-,TRBJ2-1,CASSQERALYNEQFF,TGCGCCAGCAGCCAAGAGAGGGCTTTATACAATGAGCAGTTCTTC
TRBV20-1,many,-,TRBJ2-3,CSARSPPLARTDTQYF,TGCAGTGCTAGATCCCCCCCACTAGCCCGCACAGATACGCAGTATTTT